The 4 T cell receptor beta chains in this list originate from one sample, sequenced in a study of T-cell reconstitution after alpha-beta-depleted transplantation in children. Preparation of the TCRbeta library involved a method that used unique molecular identifiers. TCRdb re-analysed the PCR reads in MiXCR, keeping a single row per CDR3 protein. The sample has a few hundred thousand distinct CDR3 sequences, 10% to 15% seen once. The sample in question was PBMCs, mostly from graft donor cells, obtained 360 days after TCRalphabeta/CD19-depleted stem cell transplant. The source of these receptors is a male patient aged 10 to 17 who had a stem cell transplant for acute myeloid leukemia, so the T cells may come from the graft donor.

CDR3 DNA: TGCGCCAGCACCCCGGGGGGGTTGAACACTGAAGCTTTCTTT. It yields the protein CASTPGGLNTEAFF. The rearrangement links TRBV5-1 to TRBJ1-1; tentatively, D is TRBD1 (5 bases). Germline V CDR1 and CDR2: SGHRS, YFSETQ. Trimming took off 6 bases at V and 0 bases at J, with 12 bases between the two ends. This CDR3 spans 14 amino acids.

There are many counts of this clonotype. The CDR3 DNA is TGTGCCAGCAGTATCTTTGGACAGGTCCTTAGCAATCAGCCCCAGCATTTT. Encoded protein: CASSIFGQVLSNQPQHF. The V gene is TRBV12-3 or TRBV12-4, the J gene TRBJ1-5; 7 nucleotides line up with TRBD1. The length of the CDR3 is 17 residues. Trimming cost V 5 bases and J 0 bases; bases outside gene matches: 10.

V and J are TRBV4-2 and TRBJ2-1; 8 positions agree with TRBD2. J gave up 4 bases and V 0 bases, and 5 bases lay outside the gene matches. Germline assignment: CDR1 LGHNA and CDR2 YNFKEQ. This CDR3 contains 16 residues. The CDR3, as DNA: TGTGCCAGCAGCCAAGATACTAGCGGCATATACAATGAGCAGTTCTTC. It yields the protein CASSQDTSGIYNEQFF.

This clonotype was counted a few times. J is TRBJ2-7 and V is TRBV5-1; 8 bases are a match to TRBD1. Germline CDR1 and CDR2: SGHRS and YFSETQ. The J segment lost 6 bases and the V segment lost 2 bases, leaving 7 bases of the junction unmatched. CDR3 length: 14 residues. CDR3 residues: CASSFNQGAREQYF. The DNA of the CDR3 is TGCGCCAGCAGCTTCAATCAGGGGGCGCGCGAGCAGTACTTC.